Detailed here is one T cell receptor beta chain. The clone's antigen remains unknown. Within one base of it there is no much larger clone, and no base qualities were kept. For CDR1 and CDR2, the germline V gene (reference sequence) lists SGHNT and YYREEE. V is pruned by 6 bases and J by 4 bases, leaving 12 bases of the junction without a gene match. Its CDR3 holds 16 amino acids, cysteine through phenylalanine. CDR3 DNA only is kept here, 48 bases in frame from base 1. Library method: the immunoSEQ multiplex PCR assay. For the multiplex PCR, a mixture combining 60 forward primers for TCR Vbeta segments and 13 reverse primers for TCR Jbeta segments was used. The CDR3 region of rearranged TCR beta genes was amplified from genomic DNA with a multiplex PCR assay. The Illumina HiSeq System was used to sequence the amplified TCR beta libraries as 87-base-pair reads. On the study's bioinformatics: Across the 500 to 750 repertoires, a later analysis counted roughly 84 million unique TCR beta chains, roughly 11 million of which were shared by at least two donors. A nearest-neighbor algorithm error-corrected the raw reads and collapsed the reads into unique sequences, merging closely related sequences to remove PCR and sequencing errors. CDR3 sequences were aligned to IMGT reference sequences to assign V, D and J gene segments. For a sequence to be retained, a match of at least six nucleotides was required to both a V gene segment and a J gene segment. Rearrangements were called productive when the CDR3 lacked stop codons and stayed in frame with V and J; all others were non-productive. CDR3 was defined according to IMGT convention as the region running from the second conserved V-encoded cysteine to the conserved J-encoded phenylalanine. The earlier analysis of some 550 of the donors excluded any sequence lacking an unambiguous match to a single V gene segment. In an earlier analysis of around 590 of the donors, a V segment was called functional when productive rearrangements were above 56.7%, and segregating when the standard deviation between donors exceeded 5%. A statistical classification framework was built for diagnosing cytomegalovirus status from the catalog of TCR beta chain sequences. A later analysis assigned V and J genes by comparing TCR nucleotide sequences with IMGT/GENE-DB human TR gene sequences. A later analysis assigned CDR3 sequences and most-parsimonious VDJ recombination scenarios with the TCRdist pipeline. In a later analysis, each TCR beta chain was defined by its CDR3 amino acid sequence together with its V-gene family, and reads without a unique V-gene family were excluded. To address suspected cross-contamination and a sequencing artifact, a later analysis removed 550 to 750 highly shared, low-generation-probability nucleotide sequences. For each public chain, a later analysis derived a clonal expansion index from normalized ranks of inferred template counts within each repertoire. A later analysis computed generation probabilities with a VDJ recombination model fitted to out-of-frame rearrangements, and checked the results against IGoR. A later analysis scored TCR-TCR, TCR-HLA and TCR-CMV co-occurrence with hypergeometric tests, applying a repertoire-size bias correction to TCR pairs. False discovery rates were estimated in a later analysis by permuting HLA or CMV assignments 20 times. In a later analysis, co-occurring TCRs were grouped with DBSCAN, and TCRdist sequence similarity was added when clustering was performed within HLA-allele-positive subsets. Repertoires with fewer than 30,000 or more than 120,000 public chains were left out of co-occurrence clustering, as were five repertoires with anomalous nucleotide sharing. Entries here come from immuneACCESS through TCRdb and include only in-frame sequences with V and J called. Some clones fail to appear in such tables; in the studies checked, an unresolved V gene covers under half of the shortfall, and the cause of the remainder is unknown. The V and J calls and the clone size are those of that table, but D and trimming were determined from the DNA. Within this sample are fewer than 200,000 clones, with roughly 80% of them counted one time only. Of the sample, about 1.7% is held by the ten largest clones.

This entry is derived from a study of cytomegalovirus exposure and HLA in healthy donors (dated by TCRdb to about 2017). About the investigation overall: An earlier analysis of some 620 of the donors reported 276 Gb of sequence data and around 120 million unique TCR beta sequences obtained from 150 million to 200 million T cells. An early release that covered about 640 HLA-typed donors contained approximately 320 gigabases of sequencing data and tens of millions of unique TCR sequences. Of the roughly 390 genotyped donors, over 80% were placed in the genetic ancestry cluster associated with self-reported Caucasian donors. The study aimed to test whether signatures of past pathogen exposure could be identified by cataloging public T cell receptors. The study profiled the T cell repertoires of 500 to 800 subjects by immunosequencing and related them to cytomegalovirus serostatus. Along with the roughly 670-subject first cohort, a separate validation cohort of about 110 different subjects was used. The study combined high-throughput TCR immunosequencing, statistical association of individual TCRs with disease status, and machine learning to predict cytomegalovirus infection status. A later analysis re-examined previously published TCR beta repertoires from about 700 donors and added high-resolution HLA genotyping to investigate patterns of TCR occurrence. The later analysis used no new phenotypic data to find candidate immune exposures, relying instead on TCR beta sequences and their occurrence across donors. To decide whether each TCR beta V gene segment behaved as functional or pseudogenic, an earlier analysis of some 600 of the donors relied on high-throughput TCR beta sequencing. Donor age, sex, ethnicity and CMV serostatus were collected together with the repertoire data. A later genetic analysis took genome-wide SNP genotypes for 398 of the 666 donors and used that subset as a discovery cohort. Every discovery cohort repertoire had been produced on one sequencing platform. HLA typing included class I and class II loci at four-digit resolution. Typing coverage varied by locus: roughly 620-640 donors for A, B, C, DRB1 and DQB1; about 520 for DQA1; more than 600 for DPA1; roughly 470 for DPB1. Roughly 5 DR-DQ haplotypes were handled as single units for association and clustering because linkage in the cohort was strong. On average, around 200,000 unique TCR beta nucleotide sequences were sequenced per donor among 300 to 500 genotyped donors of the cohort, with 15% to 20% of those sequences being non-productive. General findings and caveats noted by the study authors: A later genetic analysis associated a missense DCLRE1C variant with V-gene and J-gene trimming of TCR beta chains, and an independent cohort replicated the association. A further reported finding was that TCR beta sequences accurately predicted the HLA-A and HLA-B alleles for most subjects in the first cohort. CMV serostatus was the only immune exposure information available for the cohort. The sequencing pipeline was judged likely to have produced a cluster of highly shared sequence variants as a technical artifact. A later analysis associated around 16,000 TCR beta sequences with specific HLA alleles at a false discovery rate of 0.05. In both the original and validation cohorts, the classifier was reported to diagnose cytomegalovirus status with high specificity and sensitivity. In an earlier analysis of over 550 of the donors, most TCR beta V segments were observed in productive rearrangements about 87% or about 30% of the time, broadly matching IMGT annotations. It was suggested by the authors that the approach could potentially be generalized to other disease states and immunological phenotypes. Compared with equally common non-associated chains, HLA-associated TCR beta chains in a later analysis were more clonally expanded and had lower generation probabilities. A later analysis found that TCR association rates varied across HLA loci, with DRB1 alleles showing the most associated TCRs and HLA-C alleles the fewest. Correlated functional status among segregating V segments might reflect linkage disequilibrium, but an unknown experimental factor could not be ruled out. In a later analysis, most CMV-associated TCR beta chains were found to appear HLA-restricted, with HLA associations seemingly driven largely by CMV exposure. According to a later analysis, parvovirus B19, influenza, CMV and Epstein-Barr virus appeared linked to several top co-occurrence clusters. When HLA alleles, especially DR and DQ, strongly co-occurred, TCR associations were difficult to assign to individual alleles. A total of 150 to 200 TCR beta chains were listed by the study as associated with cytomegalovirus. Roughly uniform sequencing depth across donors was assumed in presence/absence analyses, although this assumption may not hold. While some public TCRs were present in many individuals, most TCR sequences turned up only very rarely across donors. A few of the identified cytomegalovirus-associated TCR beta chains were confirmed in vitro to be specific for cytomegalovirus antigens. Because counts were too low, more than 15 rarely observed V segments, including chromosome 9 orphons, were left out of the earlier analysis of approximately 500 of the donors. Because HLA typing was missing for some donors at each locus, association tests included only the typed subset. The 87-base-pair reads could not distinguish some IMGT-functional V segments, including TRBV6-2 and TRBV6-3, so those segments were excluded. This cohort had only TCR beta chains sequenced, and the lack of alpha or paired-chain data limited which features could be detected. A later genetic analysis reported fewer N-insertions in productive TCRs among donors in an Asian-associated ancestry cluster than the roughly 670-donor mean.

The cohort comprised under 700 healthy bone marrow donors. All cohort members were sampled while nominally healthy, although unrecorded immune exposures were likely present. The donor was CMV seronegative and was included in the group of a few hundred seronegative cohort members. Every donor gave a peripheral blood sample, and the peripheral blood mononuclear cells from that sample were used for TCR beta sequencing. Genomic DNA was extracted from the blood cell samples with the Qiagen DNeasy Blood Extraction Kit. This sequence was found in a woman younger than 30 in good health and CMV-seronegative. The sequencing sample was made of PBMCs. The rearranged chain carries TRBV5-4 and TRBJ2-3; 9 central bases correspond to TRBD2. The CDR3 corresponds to CASTIRFSGRSDTQYF. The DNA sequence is TGTGCCAGCACCATAAGATTCAGCGGGAGGTCAGATACGCAGTATTTT.